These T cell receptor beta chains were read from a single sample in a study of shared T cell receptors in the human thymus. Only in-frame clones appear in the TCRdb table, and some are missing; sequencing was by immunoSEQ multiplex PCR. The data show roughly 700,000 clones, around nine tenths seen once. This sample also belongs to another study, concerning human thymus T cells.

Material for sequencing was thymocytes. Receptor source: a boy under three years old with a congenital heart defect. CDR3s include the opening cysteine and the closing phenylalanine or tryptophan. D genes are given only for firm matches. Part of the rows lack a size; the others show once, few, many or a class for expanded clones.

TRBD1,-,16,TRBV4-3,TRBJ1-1,TGCGCCAGCAGCCAAGGTCCCCGGCAGGGGGACACTGAAGCTTTCTTT,CASSQGPRQGDTEAFF
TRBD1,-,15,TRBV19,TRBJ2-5,TGTGCCAGTAGTCCTGACCCGGGACAGGGAGAGACCCAGTACTTC,CASSPDPGQGETQYF
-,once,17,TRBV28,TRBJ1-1,TGTGCCAGCAGTTTAAAATGGGGGCGAGGCATGAACACTGAAGCTTTCTTT,CASSLKWGRGMNTEAFF
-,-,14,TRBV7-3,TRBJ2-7,TGTGCCAGCAGCCTTGATGGGAGCTCCTACGAGCAGTACTTC,CASSLDGSSYEQYF
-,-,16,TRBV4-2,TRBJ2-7,TGTGCCAGCAGCCAAACGAGCGCTAAATACTCCTACGAGCAGTACTTC,CASSQTSAKYSYEQYF
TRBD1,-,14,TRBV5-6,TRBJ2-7,TGTGCCAGCAGACCAACCGGGACAGGCTACGAGCAGTACTTC,CASRPTGTGYEQYF
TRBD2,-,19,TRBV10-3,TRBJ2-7,TGTGCCATCAGTGAACATAGGACTAGCGGGAGCCCCGAGGGCTACGAGCAGTACTTC,CAISEHRTSGSPEGYEQYF
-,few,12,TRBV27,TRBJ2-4,TGTGCCACCCGTGGTTGGCAAAACATTCAGTACTTC,CATRGWQNIQYF
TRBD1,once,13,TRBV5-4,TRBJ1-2,TGTGCCAGCAGCAGATCGGGACAGGGGATCTACACCTTC,CASSRSGQGIYTF
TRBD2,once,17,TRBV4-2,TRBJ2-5,TGTGCCAGCAGCCAAGATATGAGGGAGGGCCGGCAGGAGACCCAGTACTTC,CASSQDMREGRQETQYF
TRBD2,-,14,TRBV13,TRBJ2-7,TGTGCCAGCAGCTTTAGCGGGAGCTTGTACGAGCAGTACTTC,CASSFSGSLYEQYF
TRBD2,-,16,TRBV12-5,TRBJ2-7,TGTGCTAGTGGTTCCGGACTAGCGGGAGTGGCTGGCGAGCAGTACTTC,CASGSGLAGVAGEQYF
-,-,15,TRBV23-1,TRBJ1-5,TGCGCCAGCCCCCCCCCGGGAGGAAGCAATCAGCCCCAGCATTTT,CASPPPGGSNQPQHF
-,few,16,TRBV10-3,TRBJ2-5,TGTGCCATCAGTGAGTCGATACAGCGGAGTCAAGAGACCCAGTACTTC,CAISESIQRSQETQYF
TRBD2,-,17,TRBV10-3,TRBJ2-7,TGTGCCATCAGTGAGTCGGCGGGGGGGGGTGGTTTGCACGAGCAGTACTTC,CAISESAGGGGLHEQYF
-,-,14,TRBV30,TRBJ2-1,TGTGCCTGGAGTGTCGACTACCTGTGGAATGAGCAGTTCTTC,CAWSVDYLWNEQFF
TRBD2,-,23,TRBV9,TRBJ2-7,TGTGCCAGCAGCTCTCACAGGGAAAGATTGTCGACTAGCGGGAGAGGGAGCTCCTACGAGCAGTACTTC,CASSSHRERLSTSGRGSSYEQYF
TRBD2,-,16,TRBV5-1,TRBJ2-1,TGCGCCAGCAGCTCTGATAGCGGGAGGGAGGGCAATGAGCAGTTCTTC,CASSSDSGREGNEQFF
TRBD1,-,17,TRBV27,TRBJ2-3,TGTGCCACCGTATTACAGGGGGTACCGCCCTGGACAGATACGCAGTATTTT,CATVLQGVPPWTDTQYF
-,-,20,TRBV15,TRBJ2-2,TGTGCCACCAGCAGAGCCCCGGGAGGTGGGCAGGGGACGAACACCGGGGAGCTGTTTTTT,CATSRAPGGGQGTNTGELFF
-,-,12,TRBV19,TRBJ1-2,TGTGCCAGTATGCAGGGGAGCTATGGCTACACCTTC,CASMQGSYGYTF
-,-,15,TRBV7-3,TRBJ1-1,TGTGCCAGCAGCTTAGGGGACAACCACGACACTGAAGCTTTCTTT,CASSLGDNHDTEAFF
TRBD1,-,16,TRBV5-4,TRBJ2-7,TGTGCCAGCAGCTTGGGCCCGGGACAGGGGATGCACGAGCAGTACTTC,CASSLGPGQGMHEQYF
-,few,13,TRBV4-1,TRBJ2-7,TGCGCCAGCAGCCCTATGAGCTCCTACGAGCAGTACTTC,CASSPMSSYEQYF
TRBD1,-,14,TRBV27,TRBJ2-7,TGTGCCAGCAGCTTGTTAGCAGGGGGTCGGGAGCAGTACTTC,CASSLLAGGREQYF
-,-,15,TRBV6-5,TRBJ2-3,TGTGCCAGCAGTTACGATGGGGAGATCCCAGATACGCAGTATTTT,CASSYDGEIPDTQYF
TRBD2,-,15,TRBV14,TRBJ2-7,TGTGCCAGCAGCCAGACGACTAGCGGGAGTAACGAGCAGTACTTC,CASSQTTSGSNEQYF
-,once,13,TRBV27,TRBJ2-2,TGTGCCAGCAGTTTCCATCCCACCGGGGAGCTGTTTTTT,CASSFHPTGELFF
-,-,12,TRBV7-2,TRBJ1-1,TGTGCCAGCAGCGCCATATCCCCCGGAGCTTTCTTT,CASSAISPGAFF
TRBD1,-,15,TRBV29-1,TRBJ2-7,TGCAGCGTTGAAGCCAACAGGGGTCAATCCTACGAGCAGTACTTC,CSVEANRGQSYEQYF
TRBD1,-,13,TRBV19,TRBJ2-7,TGTGCCAGTAGAGGACAGGGATTTCACGAGCAGTACTTC,CASRGQGFHEQYF
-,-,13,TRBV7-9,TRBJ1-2,TGTGCCAGCAGCTTAGCCCGACAGTATGGCTACACCTTC,CASSLARQYGYTF
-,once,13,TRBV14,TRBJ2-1,TGTGCCAGCAGCCAAGGGGGGGATTTATGGCAGTTCTTC,CASSQGGDLWQFF
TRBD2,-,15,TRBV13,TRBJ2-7,TGTGCCAGCAGCTTAGGAGGGAGGGCCTCCTACGAGCAGTACTTC,CASSLGGRASYEQYF
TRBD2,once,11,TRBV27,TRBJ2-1,TGTGCCAGTTACGCGGGAGGTGAGCAGTTCTTC,CASYAGGEQFF